This T cell receptor beta chain appears in the sequencing data of a study of cytomegalovirus exposure and HLA in healthy donors. The PCR contained 60 Vbeta and 13 Jbeta primers. Some clones are missing from TCRdb's copy, which holds only in-frame ones; the method was immunoSEQ multiplex PCR. Of approximately 180,000 clones detected, more than 85% appear once; the ten largest clones hold approximately 2%. Sequenced: PBMCs. The receptor's source is a woman younger than 30 in good health and CMV-seronegative.

CDR3 sequence: CACFPGRRYVYGYTF. The CDR3 nucleotides are TGTGCCTGTTTTCCAGGGAGGCGGTATGTCTATGGCTACACCTTC. The chain combines TRBV30 with TRBJ1-2; D is perhaps TRBD1 (5 bases). The CDR3 consists of 15 residues. Per the germline V gene, CDR1 is GTSNPN and CDR2 is SVGIG (reference sequence). The ends were cut back, 6 bases at V and 4 bases at J, with 21 bases in the middle. Combining the CDR3 with reference TRBV30 and TRBJ1-2 gives the whole variable domain SQTIHQWPATLVQPVGSPLSLECTVEGTSNPNLYWYRQAAGRGLQLLFYSVGIGQISSEVPQNLSASRPQDRQFILSSKKLLLSDSGFYLCACFPGRRYVYGYTFGSGTRLTVV.